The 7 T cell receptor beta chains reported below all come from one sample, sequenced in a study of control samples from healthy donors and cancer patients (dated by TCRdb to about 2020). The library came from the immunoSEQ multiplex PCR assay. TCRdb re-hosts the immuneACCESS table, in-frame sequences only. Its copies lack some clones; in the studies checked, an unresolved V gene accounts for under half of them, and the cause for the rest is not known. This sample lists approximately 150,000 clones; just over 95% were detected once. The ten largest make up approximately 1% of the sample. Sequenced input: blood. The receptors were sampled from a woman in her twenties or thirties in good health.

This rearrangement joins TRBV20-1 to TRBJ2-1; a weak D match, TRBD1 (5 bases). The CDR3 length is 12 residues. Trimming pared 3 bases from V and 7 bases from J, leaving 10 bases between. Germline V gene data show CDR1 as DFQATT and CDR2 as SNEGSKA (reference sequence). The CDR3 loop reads CSASLGENEQFF. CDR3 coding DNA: TGCAGTGCTAGTTTAGGGGAAAATGAGCAGTTCTTC.

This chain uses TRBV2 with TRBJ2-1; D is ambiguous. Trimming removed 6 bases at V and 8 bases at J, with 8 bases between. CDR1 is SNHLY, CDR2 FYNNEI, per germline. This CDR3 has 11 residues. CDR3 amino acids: CASRNTHEQFF. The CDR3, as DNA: TGTGCCAGCAGGAACACCCATGAGCAGTTCTTC.

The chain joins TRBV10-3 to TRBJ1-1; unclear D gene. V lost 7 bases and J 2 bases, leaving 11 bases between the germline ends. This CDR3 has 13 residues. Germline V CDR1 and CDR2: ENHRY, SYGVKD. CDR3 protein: CAITGSLNTEAFF. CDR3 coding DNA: TGTGCCATCACGGGCAGCCTTAACACTGAAGCTTTCTTT.

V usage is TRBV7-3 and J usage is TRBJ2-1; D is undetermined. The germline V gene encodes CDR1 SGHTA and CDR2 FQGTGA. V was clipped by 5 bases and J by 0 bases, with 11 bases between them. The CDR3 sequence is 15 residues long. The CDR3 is CASSPSAVSYNEQFF. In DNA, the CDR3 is TGTGCCAGCAGCCCATCCGCAGTCTCCTACAATGAGCAGTTCTTC.

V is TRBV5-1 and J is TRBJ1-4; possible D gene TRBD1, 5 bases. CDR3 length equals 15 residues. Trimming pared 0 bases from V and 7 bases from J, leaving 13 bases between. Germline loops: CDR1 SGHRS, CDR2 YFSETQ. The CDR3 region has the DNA TGCGCCAGCAGCTTGGGGCCCCAGGGAAGTGAAAAACTGTTTTTT. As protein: CASSLGPQGSEKLFF.

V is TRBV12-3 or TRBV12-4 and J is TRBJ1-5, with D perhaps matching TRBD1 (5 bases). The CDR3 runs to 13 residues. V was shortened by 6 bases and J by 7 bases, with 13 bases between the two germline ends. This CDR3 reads CASRVTVGQPQHF. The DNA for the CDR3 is TGTGCCAGCAGGGTGACAGTGGGCCAGCCCCAGCATTTT.

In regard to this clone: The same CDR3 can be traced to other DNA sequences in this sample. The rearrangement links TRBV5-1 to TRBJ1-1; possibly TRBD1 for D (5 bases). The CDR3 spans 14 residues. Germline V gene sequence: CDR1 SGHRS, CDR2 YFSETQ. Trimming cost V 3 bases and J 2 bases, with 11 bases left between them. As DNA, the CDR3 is TGCGCCAGCAGCTCGGGAACAGGTAACACTGAAGCTTTCTTT. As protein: CASSSGTGNTEAFF.